Listed below are T cell receptor beta chains from one sample, sequenced in a study of T cell repertoires in cytomegalovirus infection. Which antigens these TCRs recognize remains unknown. A single record per CDR3 protein comes from TCRdb applying MiXCR to the reads. This table has over 250,000 distinct CDR3 sequences, roughly 21% appearing once. The specimen was cultured PBMCs, collected from culture after CMV antigen stimulation. The receptor set was obtained from a human donor in good health (CMV status not recorded). Some clones in this sample may be carry-over from other donors' samples. Both conserved end residues are part of each CDR3. A D gene is named only where the DNA matches it firmly. Clone size is given for some rows only: seen once, a few or many times, or a class if the clone is expanded.

V	J	D	size	CDR3	DNA
TRBV24-1	TRBJ1-1	-	few	CATSDMNTEAFF	TGTGCCACCAGTGATATGAACACTGAAGCTTTCTTT
TRBV7-2	TRBJ1-3	-	-	CASSLAGNRFSGNTIYF	TGTGCCAGCAGCTTAGCGGGCAACAGGTTCTCAGGAAACACCATATATTTT
TRBV18	TRBJ2-2	-	many	CASSPLRTSGAGELFF	TGTGCCAGCTCACCACTTAGGACTTCTGGGGCCGGGGAGCTGTTTTTT
TRBV28	TRBJ1-5	-	-	CASSWGRSNQPQHF	TGTGCCAGCAGTTGGGGACGGAGCAATCAGCCCCAGCATTTT
TRBV10-3	TRBJ1-2	-	few	CAISDSGGYTF	TGTGCCATCAGTGACAGCGGGGGCTACACCTTC
TRBV7-9	TRBJ2-3	TRBD2	-	CASSSPTSSSSTQYF	TGTGCCAGCAGCTCGCCGACTAGCTCCTCCTCCACGCAGTATTTT
TRBV29-1	TRBJ1-4	-	many	CKARVTATNEKLFF	TGTAAAGCCAGGGTCACGGCAACTAATGAAAAACTGTTTTTT
TRBV7-7	TRBJ2-5	-	few	CASRVRDRSSRGSKETQYF	TGTGCCAGCAGGGTCCGAGACAGATCCAGCAGGGGATCCAAAGAGACCCAGTACTTC
TRBV7-2	TRBJ1-2	-	many	CASSFSPDYGYTF	TGTGCCAGCAGCTTTAGTCCCGACTATGGCTACACCTTC
TRBV10-3	TRBJ1-4	TRBD1	many	CAARDRNEKLFF	TGTGCCGCCCGGGACAGGAATGAAAAACTGTTTTTT